A selection of T cell receptor beta chains follows, all from one sample in a study of blood T cell repertoires in COVID-19. TCRdb's table, derived via immunoSEQ multiplex PCR, lists solely in-frame clones and lacks some. The sample has approximately 250,000 clones; 86% are singletons. The source material was peripheral blood. Receptors originate from a woman of 80 years or more with COVID-19, enrolled during active disease. Both conserved end residues are part of each CDR3. Fields, in order: V gene, clone size, J gene, D gene, CDR3 protein, CDR3 DNA. A D gene is named only where the DNA matches it firmly. Clone size is shown for a subset of rows, as once, few, many or a class of expanded clone.

>TRBV19|NA|TRBJ1-2|TRBD1
CASISQGAGYYGYTF
TGTGCCAGTATCTCACAGGGGGCTGGGTACTATGGCTACACCTTC
>TRBV4-1|NA|TRBJ1-2|NA
CASSLGAGEFYGYTF
TGCGCCAGCAGTCTGGGGGCAGGGGAGTTCTATGGCTACACCTTC
>TRBV6-5|few|TRBJ2-7|TRBD1
CASRTRDRVYEQYF
TGTGCCAGCAGGACCCGGGACAGGGTCTACGAGCAGTACTTC
>TRBV7-9|once|TRBJ2-1|NA
CASSPQGTYNEQFF
TGTGCCAGCAGCCCACAGGGAACCTACAATGAGCAGTTCTTC
>TRBV3-1/TRBV3-2|NA|TRBJ1-5|TRBD1
CASSQGRQGASQPQHF
TGTGCCAGCAGCCAAGGGAGACAGGGGGCCAGTCAGCCCCAGCATTTT
>TRBV7-2|NA|TRBJ2-2|TRBD2
CASSLARRGSVGKLFF
TGTGCCAGCAGCTTAGCGCGGCGGGGGTCCGTCGGGAAGCTGTTTTTT
>TRBV7-8|NA|TRBJ2-7|TRBD2
CASSVSGGGSYEQYF
TGTGCCAGCAGCGTTAGCGGGGGAGGCTCCTACGAGCAGTACTTC
>TRBV30|NA|TRBJ2-7|NA
CAWTMGTKTDEQYF
TGTGCCTGGACAATGGGTACTAAGACGGACGAGCAGTACTTC
>TRBV5-6|NA|TRBJ1-2|TRBD1
CASSSDRGLGWGYTF
TGTGCCAGCAGCTCGGACAGGGGGCTTGGTTGGGGCTACACCTTC
>TRBV5-1|once|TRBJ1-2|NA
CASSGMGQVSGYTF
TGCGCCAGCAGTGGAATGGGGCAAGTGTCTGGCTACACCTTC
>TRBV7-8|NA|TRBJ1-5|TRBD1
CASSFGRGLPQHF
TGTGCCAGCAGCTTTGGCAGGGGGTTGCCCCAGCATTTT
>TRBV18|NA|TRBJ1-2|NA
CASSPREWDGYTF
TGTGCCAGCTCACCACGGGAGTGGGATGGCTACACCTTC
>TRBV21-1|few|TRBJ1-1|NA
CASRYRVGYTEAFF
TGTGCCAGCAGGTACAGGGTTGGTTACACTGAAGCTTTCTTT
>TRBV19|NA|TRBJ1-2|TRBD1
CASTQTGGIGYTF
TGTGCCAGTACCCAGACAGGGGGCATCGGCTACACCTTC
>TRBV3-1/TRBV3-2|NA|TRBJ2-5|TRBD1
CASSQAGTGGRETQYF
TGTGCCAGCAGCCAAGCCGGGACAGGGGGGAGAGAGACCCAGTACTTC
>TRBV10-3|NA|TRBJ2-5|TRBD2
CAISQNSGGQETQYF
TGTGCCATCAGCCAAAATAGCGGGGGCCAAGAGACCCAGTACTTC
>TRBV7-7|NA|TRBJ2-3|NA
CASSAGLDDTQYF
TGTGCTAGCAGCGCTGGACTCGACGATACGCAGTATTTT
>TRBV15|NA|TRBJ1-4|TRBD1
CATSRVRTGYLQGANEKLFF
TGTGCCACCAGCAGGGTCCGTACGGGGTACTTACAGGGGGCTAATGAAAAACTGTTTTTT
>TRBV5-4|NA|TRBJ1-6|TRBD1
CASSSRDRVNSPLHF
TGTGCCAGCAGCTCCCGGGACAGGGTTAATTCACCCCTCCACTTT
>TRBV5-4|NA|TRBJ1-3|NA
CASSLGTRNTIYF
TGTGCCAGCAGCTTGGGGACTAGAAACACCATATATTTT
>TRBV6-5|NA|TRBJ1-1|TRBD1
CAGRQGGNTEAFF
TGTGCCGGAAGACAGGGAGGGAACACTGAAGCTTTCTTT
>TRBV19|NA|TRBJ1-1|NA
CASRDSMNTEAFF
TGTGCCAGTAGAGACAGCATGAACACTGAAGCTTTCTTT
>TRBV7-3|NA|TRBJ1-2|TRBD1
CASSFPDRVGSYTF
TGTGCCAGCAGCTTCCCCGACAGGGTCGGTAGCTACACCTTC
>TRBV6-5|NA|TRBJ2-2|NA
CASLGGAMNTGELFF
TGTGCCAGCTTGGGTGGGGCCATGAACACCGGGGAGCTGTTTTTT
>TRBV9|NA|TRBJ1-3|TRBD1
CASSPHLMGQGAGNTIYF
TGTGCCAGCAGCCCACACTTAATGGGACAGGGAGCTGGAAACACCATATATTTT
>TRBV5-1|few|TRBJ1-5|NA
CASSLMGGSNQPQHF
TGCGCCAGCAGCTTAATGGGGGGTAGCAATCAGCCCCAGCATTTT
>TRBV18|NA|TRBJ1-3|NA
CASSDGTSFSGNTIYF
TGTGCCAGCTCAGACGGGACATCTTTCTCTGGAAACACCATATATTTT
>TRBV3-1/TRBV3-2|once|TRBJ1-1|NA
CASSLLSIVNTEAFF
TGTGCCAGCAGCCTCCTATCAATCGTGAACACTGAAGCTTTCTTT
>TRBV30|NA|TRBJ2-1|TRBD1
CAWRRDWDREYNEQFF
TGTGCCTGGAGACGCGATTGGGACAGGGAATACAATGAGCAGTTCTTC
>TRBV5-1|NA|TRBJ2-3|TRBD1
CASSSITGGGTDTQYF
TGCGCCAGCAGCTCTATAACAGGGGGCGGCACAGATACGCAGTATTTT
>TRBV5-1|once|TRBJ2-1|TRBD2
CASTQRGDTSYNEQFF
TGCGCCAGCACCCAGCGGGGGGACACCTCCTACAATGAGCAGTTCTTC
>TRBV5-1|NA|TRBJ1-1|NA
CASRGTENTEAFF
TGCGCCAGCAGGGGTACAGAGAACACTGAAGCTTTCTTT
>TRBV19|NA|TRBJ2-1|TRBD1
CASSAQSGTGYNEQFF
TGTGCCAGTAGTGCGCAATCCGGGACAGGGTACAATGAGCAGTTCTTC
>TRBV3-1/TRBV3-2|NA|TRBJ2-7|NA
CASSQDQSRAYEQHF
TGTGCCAGCAGCCAAGATCAGTCCAGGGCCTACGAGCAGCACTTC
>TRBV6-5|NA|TRBJ1-2|TRBD1
CASVSGGYNYGYTF
TGTGCCAGCGTTTCAGGGGGCTATAACTATGGCTACACCTTC
>TRBV7-2|NA|TRBJ2-2|NA
CASSLSHNVGELFF
TGTGCCAGCAGCTTATCCCACAATGTCGGGGAGCTGTTTTTT
>TRBV4-2|NA|TRBJ1-3|NA
CASSLSREGSGNTIYF
TGTGCCAGCAGCCTGAGCCGCGAGGGCTCTGGAAACACCATATATTTT
>TRBV10-3|few|TRBJ1-2|NA
CAITPTGDGYTF
TGTGCCATCACCCCCACCGGGGATGGCTACACCTTC
>TRBV6-5|NA|TRBJ2-7|TRBD2
CASTGLAGGHYEQYF
TGTGCCAGCACCGGACTAGCGGGGGGTCACTACGAGCAGTACTTC
>TRBV6-2/TRBV6-3|NA|TRBJ1-2|TRBD1
CASSTRQGAGTYGYTF
TGTGCCAGCAGTACTAGACAGGGGGCGGGAACCTATGGCTACACCTTC
>TRBV11-2|few|TRBJ1-4|TRBD1
CASSQGTQGTWEKLFF
TGTGCCAGCAGCCAAGGGACACAGGGGACCTGGGAAAAACTGTTTTTT
>TRBV28|NA|TRBJ2-7|NA
CASSLFQGGYEQYF
TGTGCCAGCAGTTTATTTCAGGGGGGCTACGAGCAGTACTTC
>TRBV5-4|NA|TRBJ1-1|NA
CASSPSGPMNTEAFF
TGTGCCAGCAGCCCCTCGGGTCCCATGAACACTGAAGCTTTCTTT
>TRBV3-1/TRBV3-2|NA|TRBJ1-6|NA
CASSQGVWTVNSPLHF
TGTGCCAGCAGCCAAGGTGTTTGGACAGTCAATTCACCCCTCCACTTT
>TRBV29-1|NA|TRBJ2-5|TRBD2
CSVSSGQETQYF
TGCAGCGTTTCTAGCGGACAAGAGACCCAGTACTTC
>TRBV29-1|NA|TRBJ1-3|NA
CSVTPGSGNTIYF
TGCAGCGTAACCCCCGGCTCTGGAAACACCATATATTTT
>TRBV9|once|TRBJ1-4|NA
CASSLDSATNEKLFF
TGTGCCAGCAGCCTCGACAGTGCAACTAATGAAAAACTGTTTTTT
>TRBV5-1|NA|TRBJ2-5|TRBD2
CASSLERRGGPETQYF
TGCGCCAGCAGCTTGGAAAGGCGGGGGGGCCCGGAGACCCAGTACTTC
>TRBV27|NA|TRBJ2-3|NA
CASSLWTSGEDTQYF
TGTGCCAGCAGTTTATGGACGTCAGGGGAAGATACGCAGTATTTT
>TRBV5-1|NA|TRBJ2-5|TRBD1
CASSGQEETQYF
TGCGCCAGCAGCGGACAGGAAGAGACCCAGTACTTC
>TRBV5-5|NA|TRBJ2-1|TRBD1
CASSRDDRVPNEQFF
TGTGCCAGCAGCCGGGATGACAGGGTCCCCAATGAGCAGTTCTTC
>TRBV28|NA|TRBJ1-6|TRBD1
CASLPGGFMNNSPLHF
TGTGCCAGCCTCCCAGGGGGCTTCATGAATAATTCACCCCTCCACTTT
>TRBV24-1|few|TRBJ1-1|TRBD1
CATSEPGTGDRTFF
TGTGCCACCAGTGAACCCGGGACAGGGGATCGAACTTTCTTT
>TRBV18|NA|TRBJ2-4|TRBD2
CASSPLAGNKNIQYF
TGTGCCAGCTCACCACTAGCGGGGAACAAAAACATTCAGTACTTC
>TRBV14|few|TRBJ2-3|NA
CASSLQGTDTQYF
TGTGCCAGCAGCCTACAGGGTACAGATACGCAGTATTTT
>TRBV27|NA|TRBJ1-6|NA
CASSLVGAGLGNSPLHF
TGTGCCAGCAGTTTAGTAGGAGCAGGGCTAGGTAATTCACCCCTCCACTTT